Following are 18 T cell receptor beta chains from one sample sequenced in a study of PD-L1 blockade in urothelial cancer. The assay was immunoSEQ multiplex PCR, and TCRdb's table has in-frame clones only and misses some. The sample holds roughly 56,000 clones, around 80% seen once. Sequences were derived from PBMCs, sampled around atezolizumab (anti-PD-L1) treatment. The receptors originated from an older man with urothelial cancer.

The V call is TRBV27, the J call TRBJ1-1; D remains ambiguous. Trimming cost V 5 bases and J 10 bases, with 17 bases left between them. CDR1 and CDR2 (germline): MNHEY, SMNVEV (reference sequence). The CDR3 sequence is 13 residues long. The CDR3 DNA reads TGTGCCAGCAGTGTGACCGGAGGGTTCAGAGCTTTCTTT. Its translation is CASSVTGGFRAFF.

The sample holds a few counts of this clone. V and J are TRBV28 and TRBJ1-3; TRBD1 aligns across 8 bases. This CDR3 is built from 16 residues. V shed 5 bases, J shed 0 bases, and the junction held 6 bases outside the gene matches. Germline CDR1 reads MDHEN; CDR2 reads SYDVKM. The CDR3 region has the DNA TGTGCCAGCAGTATCCGACAGGGGAGCTCTGGAAACACCATATATTTT. It translates to CASSIRQGSSGNTIYF.

The DNA for the CDR3 is TGCGCCAGCAGCCCGACCCAAGGACAGGGTGAAGCTTTCTTT. Amino acid sequence: CASSPTQGQGEAFF. V usage is TRBV5-1 and J usage is TRBJ1-1, with TRBD1 matching over 8 bases. CDR3 size: 14 residues. Germline assignment: CDR1 SGHRS and CDR2 YFSETQ. V shed 4 bases, J shed 7 bases, and the junction held 9 bases outside the gene matches.

The rearrangement links TRBV7-2 to TRBJ2-5, with D perhaps TRBD1 (6 bases). V was shortened by 2 bases and J by 5 bases, with 18 bases between the two germline ends. The CDR3 sequence is 16 residues long. The germline CDR1 and CDR2 sequences are SGHTA and FQGNSA. This CDR3 reads CASSLSPTGWRETQYF. CDR3 nucleotides: TGTGCCAGCAGCTTATCTCCGACAGGCTGGAGGGAGACCCAGTACTTC. Full variable domain (remainder filled in from reference TRBV7-2 and TRBJ2-5): GAGVSQSPSNKVTEKGKDVELRCDPISGHTALYWYRQSLGQGLEFLIYFQGNSAPDKSGLPSDRFSAERTGGSVSTLTIQRTQQEDSAVYLCASSLSPTGWRETQYFGPGTRLLVL.

This chain joins TRBV28 and TRBJ2-1; 7 nucleotides line up with TRBD2. Germline loops: CDR1 MDHEN, CDR2 SYDVKM. This CDR3 comprises 15 residues. Trimming at V came to 4 bases and at J to 5 bases, leaving 8 bases not matched to a gene. CDR3 sequence reads: CASSSLTSRNNEQFF. The CDR3 DNA is TGTGCCAGCAGTTCCCTGACTAGCCGGAACAATGAGCAGTTCTTC.

CDR3 bases: TGTGCCAGCTTGTCGTTTGCGGTGAACACTGAAGCTTTCTTT. Protein sequence: CASLSFAVNTEAFF. V usage is TRBV5-5 and J usage is TRBJ1-1; D uncertain. V was shortened by 7 bases and J by 0 bases, with 13 bases between the two germline ends. Germline V gives CDR1 SGHKS, CDR2 YYEKEE (reference sequence). The CDR3 has 14 amino acids.

This chain connects TRBV10-3 to TRBJ1-1, with 7 nucleotides matching TRBD1. The CDR3 loop spans 14 amino acids. Trimming took 6 bases from V and 1 from J; bases not matched to a gene: 5. Germline-derived CDR1 and CDR2 are ENHRY and SYGVKD. DNA of the CDR3: TGTGCCATCAGGGGGACAGATCCGAACACTGAAGCTTTCTTT. The encoded protein is CAIRGTDPNTEAFF.

The chain links TRBV11-2 to TRBJ1-4, with D uncertain. Germline CDR1 is SGHAT and CDR2 is FQNNGV. CDR3 size: 14 residues. Trimming removed 3 bases from V and 4 bases from J, with 9 bases in between. The CDR3 spells CASSFASVNEKLFF. The DNA of the CDR3 is TGTGCCAGCAGCTTTGCCAGCGTTAATGAAAAACTGTTTTTT.

This clone occurred once. The rearrangement joins TRBV9 to TRBJ1-1; TRBD1 agrees at 10 bases. CDR1 is SGDLS and CDR2 is YYNGEE in the germline V gene. The V segment lost 0 bases and the J segment 0 bases; nucleotides outside the gene matches: 5. The CDR3 is 17 residues long. CDR3 coding DNA: TGTGCCAGCAGCGTAGTAGGGACAGGGGACCTGAACACTGAAGCTTTCTTT. Translating it yields CASSVVGTGDLNTEAFF.

By sample fraction, this clone is medium-sized. The rearrangement links TRBV4-1 to TRBJ2-5; TRBD2 aligns across 12 bases. Germline CDR1 MGHRA, CDR2 YSYEKL. V dropped 3 bases and J dropped 2; count of bases not matched to a gene: 1. CDR3 size: 15 residues. The CDR3 DNA sequence: TGCGCCAGCAGCCATCTAGCGGGGGGGCAAGAGACCCAGTACTTC. Its protein product is CASSHLAGGQETQYF.

V is TRBV29-1 and J is TRBJ2-3; 10 bases align to TRBD2. Germline assignment: CDR1 SQVTM and CDR2 ANQGSEA. V was clipped by 1 base and J by 0 bases; unmatched bases: 4. The CDR3 loop spans 16 amino acids. Here the CDR3 reads CSVEGTSGASTDTQYF. The DNA for the CDR3 is TGCAGCGTTGAAGGGACTAGCGGAGCTAGCACAGATACGCAGTATTTT.

This rearrangement joins TRBV5-1 to TRBJ2-2; 8 positions match TRBD2. With 1 base clipped from V and 7 bases from J, the junction kept 9 bases outside the gene matches. Germline V CDR1 and CDR2: SGHRS, YFSETQ. This CDR3 contains 16 residues. The DNA for the CDR3 is TGCGCCAGCAGCTTGATCCCGGGACTAGAGGTCGGGGAGCTGTTTTTT. This encodes CASSLIPGLEVGELFF.

The chain carries TRBV9 and TRBJ2-3; D gene unclear. The CDR3 covers 14 residues. Germline V lookup: CDR1 SGDLS, CDR2 YYNGEE. The V end was cut by 2 bases, the J end by 2 bases, with 9 bases between. The CDR3 is CASSVWQDTDTQYF. CDR3 nucleotides: TGTGCCAGCAGCGTGTGGCAGGACACAGATACGCAGTATTTT.

This rearrangement joins TRBV27 to TRBJ1-5, with a weak D call TRBD1 (6 bases). The CDR3 runs to 15 residues. Trimming cost V 4 bases and J 2 bases, with 12 bases left between them. The V gene's germline CDR1 is MNHEY and CDR2 SMNVEV (reference sequence). CDR3: CASSSTGQGNQPQHF. In DNA, the CDR3 is TGTGCCAGCAGTTCTACAGGGCAGGGCAATCAGCCCCAGCATTTT.

The rearrangement uses TRBV19 and TRBJ2-1; 8 bases align to TRBD1. The CDR3 runs 15 residues. Per the germline V gene, CDR1 is LNHDA and CDR2 is SQIVND (reference sequence). Unmatched junction bases numbered 6, after V lost 6 bases and J lost 2 bases. CDR3 DNA sequence: TGTGCCAGTAGAACACAGGGGGTGGCCTACAATGAGCAGTTCTTC. It translates to CASRTQGVAYNEQFF.

This rearrangement joins TRBV10-3 to TRBJ2-2; weak D call: TRBD1 (6 bases). The CDR3 runs 15 residues. Trimming shortened V by 0 bases and J by 6 bases, and 11 bases separated the two germline ends. Germline V lookup: CDR1 ENHRY, CDR2 SYGVKD. The CDR3 DNA reads as TGTGCCATCAGTGAGTCTAGGACAGAGCCCGGGGAGCTGTTTTTT. Amino acid sequence: CAISESRTEPGELFF.

The V gene is TRBV4-1, the J gene TRBJ2-1; TRBD1 matches 8 bases. In germline, CDR1 is MGHRA, CDR2 YSYEKL. J was trimmed by 7 bases and V by 3 bases; bases with no gene match: 14. The CDR3 extends over 17 amino acids. This CDR3 reads CASSQGRWDRTANEQFF. In DNA form, the CDR3 reads TGCGCCAGCAGCCAGGGTCGTTGGGACAGGACTGCGAATGAGCAGTTCTTC.

This chain connects TRBV6-1 to TRBJ1-1, with D hard to call. Germline V gene data show CDR1 as MNHNS and CDR2 as SASEGT. The CDR3 covers 12 residues. V lost 0 bases, J lost 7 bases, and 6 bases lay in between. Here the CDR3 DNA reads TGTGCCAGCAGTGAAGCGGAGGGTGAAGCTTTCTTT. It codes for CASSEAEGEAFF.